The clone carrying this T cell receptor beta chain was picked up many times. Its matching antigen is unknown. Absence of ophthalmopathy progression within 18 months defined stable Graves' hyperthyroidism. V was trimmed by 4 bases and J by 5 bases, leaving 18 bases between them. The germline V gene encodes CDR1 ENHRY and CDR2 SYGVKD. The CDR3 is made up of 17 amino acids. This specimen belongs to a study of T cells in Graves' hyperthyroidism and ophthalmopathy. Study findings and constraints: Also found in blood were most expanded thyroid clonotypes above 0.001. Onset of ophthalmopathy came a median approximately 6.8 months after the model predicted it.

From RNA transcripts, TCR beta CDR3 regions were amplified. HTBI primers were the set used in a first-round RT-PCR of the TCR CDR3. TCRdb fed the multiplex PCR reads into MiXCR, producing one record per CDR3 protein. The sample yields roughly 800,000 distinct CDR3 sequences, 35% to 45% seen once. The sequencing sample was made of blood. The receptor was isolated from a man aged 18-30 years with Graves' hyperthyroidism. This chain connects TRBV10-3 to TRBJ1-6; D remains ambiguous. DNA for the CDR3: TGTGCCATCAGTGTATTCCCCCCACAGACTAATAATTCACCCCTCCACTTT. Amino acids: CAISVFPPQTNNSPLHF.